This T cell receptor (beta chain) was sequenced in a study of cytomegalovirus exposure and HLA in healthy donors. The donors (healthy individuals) were bone marrow donors. The PCR contained 60 Vbeta and 13 Jbeta primers. The method was immunoSEQ multiplex PCR; TCRdb's version includes in-frame clones alone and lacks a portion of them. The sample consists of about 120,000 clones, approximately 84% of them appearing once. This CDR3 has 15 amino acids. Germline CDR1 and CDR2: MNHEY and SMNVEV (reference sequence). V trimming: 5 bases; J trimming: 6 bases; junction bases outside the gene matches: 9. Study outcomes and limitations: Cytomegalovirus association was assigned to 150 to 200 TCR beta chains. A missense DCLRE1C variant was associated with V- and J-gene trimming of TCR beta chains in a later analysis, and an independent cohort replicated the association.

Remarks on this clone: What it binds is unknown.

The sample was PBMCs. This TCR derives from a middle-aged man in good health and CMV-seronegative. The chain links TRBV27 to TRBJ1-5, with TRBD1 identical over 8 bases. The CDR3 nucleotides are TGTGCCAGCAGTCAGCTCGGACAGGGCAGTCAGCCCCAGCATTTT. Encoded protein: CASSQLGQGSQPQHF.